This T cell receptor (beta chain) was profiled in a study of cytomegalovirus exposure and HLA in healthy donors. Broader study findings: Immune exposure data for these donors was limited to CMV serostatus. According to the study, roughly 160 TCR beta chains were cytomegalovirus-associated.

With 60 Vbeta and 13 Jbeta primers, the PCR was carried out. TCRdb keeps only in-frame clones here, not all; method: immunoSEQ multiplex PCR. The sample holds some 75,000 clones; about 78% are singletons and the top ten take almost 6%. Details on this clone: The antigen is not known.

Healthy people donating bone marrow made up the donors. CDR1 is SGHNT, CDR2 YENEEA, per germline. The CDR3 sequence is 16 residues long. The V segment lost 1 base and the J segment 0 bases; nucleotides outside the gene matches: 2. This TCR was recovered from a man aged 18-30 years in good health and CMV-seropositive. The sample was PBMCs. The chain carries TRBV11-3 and TRBJ2-1, with TRBD2 identical over 8 bases. CDR3 amino acids: CASSLGGLGSYNEQFF. The CDR3, as DNA: TGTGCCAGCAGCTTAGGGGGACTAGGCTCCTACAATGAGCAGTTCTTC.